One sample yielded the 8 T cell receptor beta chains listed below, sequenced in a study of HIV-infected children after antiretroviral therapy interruption. Treatment denoted: PENTA 11 planned treatment interruption arm or continuous ART arm. RNA-based 3' RACE libraries used unique molecular identifiers. TCRdb fed the 3' RACE reads into MiXCR, producing one record per CDR3 protein. The sample shows under 50,000 distinct CDR3 sequences, roughly 4.5% of them seen only once. Sequencing was performed on CD45RA+ CD4+ T cells from PBMCs, pooled from several time points, taken from a donor given antiretroviral therapy, either interrupted or continuous. The subset denotes: naive CD4+ CD45RA+ CD45RO- T cells. The receptors shown here come from a pool of human donors with HIV.

This clonotype showed up just a few times. J is TRBJ2-4 and V is TRBV15; D gene ambiguous. The CDR3 is 15 residues long. Trimming removed 0 bases from V and 6 bases from J, with 12 bases in between. Germline CDR1 is LNHNV and CDR2 is YYDKDF (reference sequence). CDR3 nucleotides: TGTGCCACCAGCAGAGATCCGACACAACTAAACATTCAGTACTTC. Encoded protein: CATSRDPTQLNIQYF.

By share, this clonotype counts as medium-sized. The chain has TRBV6-1 and TRBJ2-7; 11 bases agree with TRBD2. V gave up 1 base and J gave up 0 bases; unmatched junction bases: 5. This CDR3 comprises 17 residues. Germline assignment: CDR1 MNHNS and CDR2 SASEGT. The CDR3 reads CASSEVEGLAVSYEQYF. The DNA for the CDR3 is TGTGCCAGCAGTGAAGTTGAGGGACTAGCGGTCTCCTACGAGCAGTACTTC.

This clonotype was observed a handful of times. This sequence joins TRBV5-6 and TRBJ1-4; D is ambiguous. The CDR3 is 14 residues long. Trimming shortened V by 0 bases and J by 7 bases, and 10 bases separated the two germline ends. In germline, CDR1 is SGHDT, CDR2 YYEEEE. CDR3 protein: CASSLDLTSEKLFF. The CDR3 nucleotides read TGTGCCAGCAGCTTGGATCTGACCTCTGAAAAACTGTTTTTT.

Ten or more counts support this clonotype. V usage is TRBV5-5 and J usage is TRBJ2-7; D uncertain. This CDR3 has 11 residues. The germline gives CDR1 SGHKS, CDR2 YYEKEE (reference sequence). V gave up 3 bases and J gave up 7 bases, with 8 bases separating them. CDR3 protein: CASSSFGEQYF. The CDR3 DNA reads TGTGCCAGCAGCTCTTTTGGGGAGCAGTACTTC. Filled out from reference TRBV5-5 and TRBJ2-7, the complete variable domain reads DAGVTQSPTHLIKTRGQQVTLRCSPISGHKSVSWYQQVLGQGPQFIFQYYEKEERGRGNFPDRFSARQFPNYSSELNVNALLLGDSALYLCASSSFGEQYFGPGTRLTVT.

This clonotype occurred many times. V is TRBV12-3 or TRBV12-4 and J is TRBJ1-2; D perhaps matches TRBD1 (5 bases). There are 14 residues in the CDR3. V gave up 0 bases and J gave up 7 bases, with 12 bases separating them. The CDR3 region has the DNA TGTGCCAGCAGTTTAGCAGGAGGGGCGCTTGGCTACACCTTC. Translating gives CASSLAGGALGYTF.

This clonotype has a handful of counts. CDR3 nucleotides: TGTGCCAGCAGCGTAAGAGAGTCAGATACGCAGTATTTT. Translating gives CASSVRESDTQYF. The chain recombines TRBV9 with TRBJ2-3; D is unclear. Germline V gene sequence: CDR1 SGDLS, CDR2 YYNGEE. The length of the CDR3 is 13 residues. Deletions cut 1 base from V and 4 bases from J, with 7 bases between. The variable domain in full, completed from reference TRBV9 and TRBJ2-3, reads DSGVTQTPKHLITATGQRVTLRCSPRSGDLSVYWYQQSLDQGLQFLIQYYNGEERAKGNILERFSAQQFPDLHSELNLSSLELGDSALYFCASSVRESDTQYFGPGTRLTVL.

This clonotype was counted at least ten times. V gene TRBV3-1 combines with J gene TRBJ2-5; perhaps TRBD1 as D (5 bases). The CDR3 is 11 amino acids. V was shortened by 9 bases and J by 2 bases, with 7 bases between the two germline ends. Germline V gene lookup returns CDR1 LGHDT and CDR2 YNNKEL (reference sequence). CDR3 protein: CASRQQETQYF. The CDR3 DNA reads as TGTGCCAGTCGACAGCAAGAGACCCAGTACTTC.

This clonotype came up many times. The chain carries TRBV12-3 or TRBV12-4 and TRBJ2-3, with 9 bases aligning to TRBD2. The V segment lost 5 bases and the J segment 3 bases; nucleotides outside the gene matches: 3. The CDR3 runs 14 residues. In DNA form, the CDR3 reads TGTGCCAGCAGTCGACTAGCGGTGACAGATACGCAGTATTTT. Translation gives CASSRLAVTDTQYF.